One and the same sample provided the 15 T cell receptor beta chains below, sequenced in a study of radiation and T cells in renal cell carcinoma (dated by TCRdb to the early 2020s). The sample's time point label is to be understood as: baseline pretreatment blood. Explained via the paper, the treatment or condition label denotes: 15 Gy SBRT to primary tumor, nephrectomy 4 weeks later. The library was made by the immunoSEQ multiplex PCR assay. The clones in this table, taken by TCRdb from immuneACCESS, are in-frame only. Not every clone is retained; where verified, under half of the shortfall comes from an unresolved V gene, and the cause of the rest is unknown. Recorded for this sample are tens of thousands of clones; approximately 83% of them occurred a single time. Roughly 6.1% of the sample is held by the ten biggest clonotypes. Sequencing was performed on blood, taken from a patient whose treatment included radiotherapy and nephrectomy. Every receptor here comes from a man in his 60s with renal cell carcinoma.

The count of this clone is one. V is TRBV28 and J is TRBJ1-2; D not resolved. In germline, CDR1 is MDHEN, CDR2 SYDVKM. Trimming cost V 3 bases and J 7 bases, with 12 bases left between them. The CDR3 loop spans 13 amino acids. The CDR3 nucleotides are TGTGCCAGCAGTTTCCACAGCACCCTTGGCTACACCTTC. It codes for CASSFHSTLGYTF.

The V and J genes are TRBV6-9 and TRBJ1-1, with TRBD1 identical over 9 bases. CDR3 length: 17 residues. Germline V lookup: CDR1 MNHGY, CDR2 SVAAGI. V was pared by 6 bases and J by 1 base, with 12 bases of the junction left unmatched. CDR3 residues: CASSHDRGGRENTEAFF. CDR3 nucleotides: TGTGCCAGCAGCCACGACAGGGGGGGGAGGGAGAACACTGAAGCTTTCTTT.

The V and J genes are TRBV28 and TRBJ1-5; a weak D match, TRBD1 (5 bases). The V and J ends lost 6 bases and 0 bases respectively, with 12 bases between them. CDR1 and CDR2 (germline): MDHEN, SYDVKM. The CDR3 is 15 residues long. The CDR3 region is CASRREGDSNQPQHF. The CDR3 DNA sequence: TGTGCCAGCAGACGGGAAGGGGATAGCAATCAGCCCCAGCATTTT.

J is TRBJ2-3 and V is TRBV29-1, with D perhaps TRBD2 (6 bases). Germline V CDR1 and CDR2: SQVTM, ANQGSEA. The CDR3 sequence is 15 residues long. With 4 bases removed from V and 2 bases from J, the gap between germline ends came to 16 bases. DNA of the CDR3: TGCAGCGTTGCTCTGGGGGGAGTCCCCACAGATACGCAGTATTTT. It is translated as CSVALGGVPTDTQYF.

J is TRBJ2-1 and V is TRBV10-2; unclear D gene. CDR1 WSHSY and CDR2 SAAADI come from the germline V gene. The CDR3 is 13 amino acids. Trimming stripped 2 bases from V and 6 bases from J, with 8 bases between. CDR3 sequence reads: CASSEPGFNEQFF. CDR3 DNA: TGCGCCAGCAGTGAGCCCGGGTTCAATGAGCAGTTCTTC.

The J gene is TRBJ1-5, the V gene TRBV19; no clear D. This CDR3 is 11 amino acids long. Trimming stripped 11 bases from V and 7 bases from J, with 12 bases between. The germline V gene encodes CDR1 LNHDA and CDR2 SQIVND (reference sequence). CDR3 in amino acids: CAGGPRQPQHF. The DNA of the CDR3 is TGTGCCGGAGGCCCAAGACAGCCCCAGCATTTT.

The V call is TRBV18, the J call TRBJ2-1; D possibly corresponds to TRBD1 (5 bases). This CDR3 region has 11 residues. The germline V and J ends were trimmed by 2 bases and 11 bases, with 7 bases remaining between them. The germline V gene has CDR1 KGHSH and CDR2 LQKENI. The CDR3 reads CASSPDSQQFF. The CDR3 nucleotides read TGTGCCAGCTCACCAGACAGTCAGCAGTTCTTC.

This CDR3 is CSVQQGDGSREETQYF. DNA for the CDR3: TGCAGCGTTCAACAGGGGGACGGGAGTAGGGAAGAGACCCAGTACTTC. J is TRBJ2-5 and V is TRBV29-1; 8 nucleotides align to TRBD1. The CDR3 sequence is 16 residues long. V trimming: 5 bases; J trimming: 3 bases; junction bases outside the gene matches: 14. Germline V CDR1 and CDR2: SQVTM, ANQGSEA.

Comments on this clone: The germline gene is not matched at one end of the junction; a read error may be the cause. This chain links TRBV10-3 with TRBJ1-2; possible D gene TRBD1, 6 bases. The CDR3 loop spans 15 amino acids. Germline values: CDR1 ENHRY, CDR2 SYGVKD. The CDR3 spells CASSEMRTDAYGYTF. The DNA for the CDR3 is TGTGCCAGCAGTGAGATGCGGACAGACGCTTATGGCTACACCTTC.

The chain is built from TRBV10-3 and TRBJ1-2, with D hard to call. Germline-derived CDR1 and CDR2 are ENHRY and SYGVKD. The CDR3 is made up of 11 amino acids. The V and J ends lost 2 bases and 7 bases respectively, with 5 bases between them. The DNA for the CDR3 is TGTGCCATCAGTGAGGGTCTTGGCTACACCTTC. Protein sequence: CAISEGLGYTF.

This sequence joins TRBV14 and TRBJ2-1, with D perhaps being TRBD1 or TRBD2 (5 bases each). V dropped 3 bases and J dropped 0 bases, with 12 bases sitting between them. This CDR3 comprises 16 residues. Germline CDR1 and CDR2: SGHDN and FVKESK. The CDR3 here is CASSHDSGSSYNEQFF. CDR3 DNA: TGTGCCAGCAGCCACGACAGTGGGAGCTCCTACAATGAGCAGTTCTTC.

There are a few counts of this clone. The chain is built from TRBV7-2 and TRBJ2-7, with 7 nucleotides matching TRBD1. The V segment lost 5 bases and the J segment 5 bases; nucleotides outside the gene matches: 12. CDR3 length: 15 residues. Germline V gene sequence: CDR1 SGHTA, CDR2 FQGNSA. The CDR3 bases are TGTGCCAGCAGCGTGACAGGGAGTTCAGTTGACGAGCAGTACTTC. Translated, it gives CASSVTGSSVDEQYF. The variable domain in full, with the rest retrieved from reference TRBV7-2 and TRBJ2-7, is GAGVSQSPSNKVTEKGKDVELRCDPISGHTALYWYRQSLGQGLEFLIYFQGNSAPDKSGLPSDRFSAERTGGSVSTLTIQRTQQEDSAVYLCASSVTGSSVDEQYFGPGTRLTVT.

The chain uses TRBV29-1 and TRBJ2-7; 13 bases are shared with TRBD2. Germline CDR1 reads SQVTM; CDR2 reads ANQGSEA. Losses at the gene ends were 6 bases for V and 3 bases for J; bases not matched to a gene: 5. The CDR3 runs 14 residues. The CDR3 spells CSVEWTSGGYEQYF. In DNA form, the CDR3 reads TGCAGCGTAGAATGGACTAGCGGGGGCTACGAGCAGTACTTC.

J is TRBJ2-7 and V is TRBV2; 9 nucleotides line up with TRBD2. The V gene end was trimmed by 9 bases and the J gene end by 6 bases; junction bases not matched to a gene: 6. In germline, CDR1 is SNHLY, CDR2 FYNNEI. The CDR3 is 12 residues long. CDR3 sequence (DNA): TGTGCCAGTTGTGTAGCGGGAGTCGAGCAGTACTTC. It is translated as CASCVAGVEQYF.

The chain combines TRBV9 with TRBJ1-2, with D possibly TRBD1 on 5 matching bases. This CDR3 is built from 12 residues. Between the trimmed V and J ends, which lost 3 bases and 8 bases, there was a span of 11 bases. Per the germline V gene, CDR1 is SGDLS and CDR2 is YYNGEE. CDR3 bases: TGTGCCAGCAGCGATGGGGGGTACGGCTACACCTTC. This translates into CASSDGGYGYTF. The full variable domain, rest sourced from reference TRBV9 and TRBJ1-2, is DSGVTQTPKHLITATGQRVTLRCSPRSGDLSVYWYQQSLDQGLQFLIQYYNGEERAKGNILERFSAQQFPDLHSELNLSSLELGDSALYFCASSDGGYGYTFGSGTRLTVV.